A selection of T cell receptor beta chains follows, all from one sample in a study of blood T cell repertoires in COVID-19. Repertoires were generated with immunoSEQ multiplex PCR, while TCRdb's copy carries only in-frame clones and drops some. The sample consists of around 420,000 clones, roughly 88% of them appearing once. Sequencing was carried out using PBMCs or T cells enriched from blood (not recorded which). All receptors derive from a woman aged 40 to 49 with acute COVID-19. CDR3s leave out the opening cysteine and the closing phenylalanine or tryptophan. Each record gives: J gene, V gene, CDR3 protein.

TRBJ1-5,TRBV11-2,ASSLGAGNNQPQH
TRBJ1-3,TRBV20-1,SAIQGNTIY
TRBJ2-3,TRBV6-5,ARGGLYVSTDTQY
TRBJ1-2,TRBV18,ASSKTGYGYT
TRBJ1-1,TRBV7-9,ASSRGTSLVMNTEAF
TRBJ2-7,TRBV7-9,ASSLSFHEQY
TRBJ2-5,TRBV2,ASSELGQGELTKTQY
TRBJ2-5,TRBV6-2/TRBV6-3,ASSFTSAIETQY
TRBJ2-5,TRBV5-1,ASSLYGQNQETQY
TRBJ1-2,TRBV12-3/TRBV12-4,ASSLDDRRGYT
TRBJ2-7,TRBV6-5,ASSRSDRVVYEQY
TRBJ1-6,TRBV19,ATSTGSYNSPLH
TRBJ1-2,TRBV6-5,ASSYSDRGPYGYT
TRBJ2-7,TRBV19,ASSPRTSGSYEQY
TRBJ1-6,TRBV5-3,ARSPPGRDNSPLH
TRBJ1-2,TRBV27,ASSPDRVHGYT
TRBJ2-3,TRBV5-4,ASSLGASGGAIDTQY
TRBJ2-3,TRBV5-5,ASSLELVSSDTQY
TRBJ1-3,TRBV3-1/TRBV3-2,ASSQPFSGNTIY
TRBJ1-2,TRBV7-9,ASSPEGLGKLGYT
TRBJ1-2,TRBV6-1,ASSDPRGGYT
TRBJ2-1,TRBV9,ASSPSGANEQF
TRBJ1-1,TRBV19,ASSIRVNTEAF
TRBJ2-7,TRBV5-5,ATGTGPLEQY
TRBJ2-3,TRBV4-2,ASSQDWGERGQRTDTQY
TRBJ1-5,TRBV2,ASQDRGRGQPQH
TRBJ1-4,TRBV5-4,ASSFGQRREKLF
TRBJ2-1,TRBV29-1,SVDAGGPDNEQF
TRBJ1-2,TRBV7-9,ASSLPTVGQANYGYT
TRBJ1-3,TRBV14,ASSQDHGSGNTIY
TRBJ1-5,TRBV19,ASTRAYSNQPQH
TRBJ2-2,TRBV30,AWDRGPNTGELF
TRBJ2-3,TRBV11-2,ASSEWRLGSDTQY
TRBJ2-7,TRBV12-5,ASGPRGATYEQY
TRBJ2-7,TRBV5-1,ASSLVAGGANGPEQY